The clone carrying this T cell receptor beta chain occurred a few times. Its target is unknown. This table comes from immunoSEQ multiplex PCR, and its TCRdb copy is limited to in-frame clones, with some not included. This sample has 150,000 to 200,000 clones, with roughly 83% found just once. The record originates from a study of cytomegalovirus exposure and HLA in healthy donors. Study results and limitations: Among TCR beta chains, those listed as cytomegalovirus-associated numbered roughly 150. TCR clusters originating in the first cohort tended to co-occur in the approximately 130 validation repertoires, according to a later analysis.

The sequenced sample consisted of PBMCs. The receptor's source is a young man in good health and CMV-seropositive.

The CDR3 protein is CASSLDSYTEAFF. The CDR3 bases are TGTGCCAGCAGCTTAGATAGCTACACTGAAGCTTTCTTT. J is TRBJ1-1 and V is TRBV11-2; no reliable D call. The CDR3 has 13 amino acids. V was shortened by 0 bases and J by 3 bases, with 5 bases between the two germline ends. The germline V gene has CDR1 SGHAT and CDR2 FQNNGV.